The 19 T cell receptor beta chains given below trace back to one sample, sequenced in a study of T cell repertoires in cytomegalovirus infection. TCRdb redid the calling of the reads with MiXCR, one entry per CDR3 protein. The profile shows 200,000 or so distinct CDR3 sequences, approximately 19% of them singletons. Sequences were obtained from PBMCs. Receptor source: a human donor in good health (CMV status not recorded). Some clones in this sample may be carry-over from other donors' samples.

A few counts support this clonotype. The rearrangement uses TRBV6-1 and TRBJ1-1; tentatively, D is TRBD1 (6 bases). CDR3 size: 14 residues. Trimming shortened V by 6 bases and J by 6 bases, and 17 bases separated the two germline ends. CDR1 and CDR2 from the germline V gene are MNHNS and SASEGT. CDR3 amino acids: CASSVQGGFAEAFF. Written as DNA, the CDR3 is TGTGCCAGCAGCGTACAGGGCGGTTTCGCTGAAGCTTTCTTT.

This chain joins TRBV5-4 and TRBJ2-1, with D hard to call. CDR1 and CDR2 from the germline V gene are SGHNT and YYREEE (reference sequence). Trimming left V 0 bases short and J 4 bases short, with 17 bases between. The CDR3 extends over 17 amino acids. The CDR3 is CASSLEWGSVGYNEQFF. The CDR3 DNA is TGTGCCAGCAGCTTGGAGTGGGGATCGGTGGGTTACAATGAGCAGTTCTTC.

In this sample, this clonotype turned up many times. The V gene is TRBV7-6, the J gene TRBJ2-1; D remains unclear. The V end was cut by 1 base, the J end by 3 bases, with 7 bases between. The CDR3 is 14 amino acids. The V gene's germline CDR1 is SGHVS and CDR2 FNYEAQ. As DNA, the CDR3 is TGTGCCAGCAGCTTAGGGACCGTCTACAATGAGCAGTTCTTC. Protein product: CASSLGTVYNEQFF.

This clonotype was counted ten times or more. The CDR3 DNA reads as TGTGCCAGACCACCCAACGGGAACGGCCGTAAAGCTTTCTTT. This gives the protein CARPPNGNGRKAFF. The J gene is TRBJ1-1, the V gene TRBV7-9; D remains ambiguous. The CDR3 has 14 amino acids. Trimming pared 9 bases from V and 9 bases from J, leaving 23 bases between. The germline CDR1 and CDR2 sequences are SEHNR and FQNEAQ (reference sequence).

In DNA form, the CDR3 reads TGTGCCAGCAGCGGACCACCGCCCGGCCGCCGGGCCACCGGGGAGCTGTTTTTT. Protein sequence: CASSGPPPGRRATGELFF. This sequence joins TRBV25-1 and TRBJ2-2; no firm D call. The germline V and J ends were trimmed by 6 bases and 4 bases, with 24 bases remaining between them. In germline, CDR1 is MGHDK, CDR2 SYGVNS. This CDR3 has 18 amino acids.

This clonotype was found a few times. This chain connects TRBV14 to TRBJ1-2; the D gene is possibly TRBD1 (6 bases). Germline CDR1 SGHDN, CDR2 FVKESK. The CDR3 sequence is 15 residues long. The V gene lost 5 bases and the J gene lost 1 base, with 14 bases spanning the gap. The CDR3 region has the DNA TGTGCCAGCAGCTTGCAGGGCAGGGGTAACTATGGCTACACCTTC. Translated: CASSLQGRGNYGYTF.

This clonotype has only a few counts. This sequence joins TRBV12-3 or TRBV12-4 and TRBJ1-2, with D perhaps matching TRBD1 (6 bases). The V end lost 6 bases, the J end lost 8 bases, and 19 bases lay between the germline ends. The CDR3 spans 14 residues. The CDR3 nucleotides are TGTGCCAGCAGCCTAGGGACAAGTCTTCGGGGCTACACCTTC. This gives the protein CASSLGTSLRGYTF.

This chain joins TRBV12-5 and TRBJ1-3, with D maybe TRBD1 (5 bases). The length of the CDR3 is 14 residues. Per the germline V gene, CDR1 is LGHNT and CDR2 is FRNRAP. V lost 1 base to trimming and J lost 2 bases, with 6 bases between them. The CDR3 nucleotides are TGTGCTAGTGGTTTGGGACAGACTGGAAACACCATATATTTT. Its translation is CASGLGQTGNTIYF.

The sample holds a few counts of this clonotype. The chain links TRBV7-9 to TRBJ1-1; weak D call: TRBD1 (6 bases). The CDR3 is 18 amino acids. Germline V gene data show CDR1 as SEHNR and CDR2 as FQNEAQ (reference sequence). V gave up 5 bases and J gave up 5 bases, with 27 bases separating them. This chain's CDR3 is CASSPRSGLGGQGTEAFF. CDR3 in DNA: TGTGCCAGCAGCCCTAGATCGGGTCTGGGGGGGCAGGGGACTGAAGCTTTCTTT.

This clonotype was recorded many times. V is TRBV7-8 and J is TRBJ2-1, with D tentatively TRBD1 (6 bases). This CDR3 comprises 15 residues. The V and J ends lost 6 bases and 3 bases respectively, with 15 bases between them. Germline-derived CDR1 and CDR2 are SGHVS and FQNEAQ. CDR3 region: CASRGADGLYNEQFF. CDR3 in DNA: TGTGCCAGCAGGGGGGCGGACGGGCTCTACAATGAGCAGTTCTTC.

This clonotype was found once. The chain couples TRBV12-3 or TRBV12-4 to TRBJ2-5; tentatively, D is TRBD2 (6 bases). This CDR3 has 14 residues. Between the trimmed V and J ends, which lost 1 base and 7 bases, there was a span of 13 bases. CDR3: CASSLVGGILTQYF. CDR3 coding DNA: TGTGCCAGCAGTTTAGTCGGCGGGATCTTGACCCAGTACTTC.

This clonotype showed up just a few times. The chain links TRBV4-1 to TRBJ1-1; D possibly corresponds to TRBD1 (6 bases). Germline V gives CDR1 MGHRA, CDR2 YSYEKL. Trimming shortened V by 1 base and J by 6 bases, and 12 bases separated the two germline ends. The CDR3 extends over 14 amino acids. This chain's CDR3 is CASSQVGQGSEAFF. The DNA of the CDR3 is TGCGCCAGCAGCCAAGTGGGGCAGGGGTCTGAAGCTTTCTTT.

Of note for this clonotype: A read error may be the cause here, since a much bigger clone is one base away. This chain connects TRBV11-2 to TRBJ1-1, with 7 bases that match TRBD1. CDR3 length equals 16 residues. CDR1 is SGHAT, CDR2 FQNNGV, per germline. The CDR3 is CASSPRDSRFNTKAFF. DNA for the CDR3: TGTGCCAGCAGCCCCCGGGACAGCAGGTTCAACACTAAAGCTTTCTTT.

This clonotype has a handful of counts. The rearrangement joins TRBV25-1 to TRBJ1-5; maybe TRBD1 (5 bases). The germline V and J ends were trimmed by 2 bases and 3 bases, with 8 bases remaining between them. Germline V gene sequence: CDR1 MGHDK, CDR2 SYGVNS. The CDR3 covers 14 residues. The CDR3 loop reads CASSEPGPNQPQHF. The CDR3 DNA sequence: TGTGCCAGCAGTGAACCAGGGCCCAATCAGCCCCAGCATTTT.

This clonotype was counted only a few times. The rearrangement uses TRBV28 and TRBJ1-3; D unresolved. Per germline, CDR1 MDHEN and CDR2 SYDVKM. The CDR3 spans 15 residues. V dropped 4 bases and J dropped 0 bases, with 10 bases sitting between them. CDR3 loop: CASSSGLISGNTIYF. The CDR3 DNA follows: TGTGCCAGCAGTTCTGGACTTATCTCTGGAAACACCATATATTTT.

This clonotype was detected a few times. The CDR3 sequence: CASSPTQGGLYNEQFF. CDR3 nucleotide sequence: TGCGCCAGCAGCCCCACCCAGGGGGGACTCTACAATGAGCAGTTCTTC. The rearrangement joins TRBV5-1 to TRBJ2-1, with D possibly matching TRBD1 (7 bases). With 4 bases removed from V and 3 bases from J, the gap between germline ends came to 17 bases. Germline V gene data show CDR1 as SGHRS and CDR2 as YFSETQ. This CDR3 has 16 amino acids. Combining the CDR3 with reference TRBV5-1 and TRBJ2-1 gives the whole variable domain KAGVTQTPRYLIKTRGQQVTLSCSPISGHRSVSWYQQTPGQGLQFLFEYFSETQRNKGNFPGRFSGRQFSNSRSEMNVSTLELGDSALYLCASSPTQGGLYNEQFFGPGTRLTVL.

The gene calls are TRBV6-5 and TRBJ2-1; D unresolved. CDR1 MNHEY and CDR2 SVGAGI come from the germline V gene. Trimming pared 6 bases from V and 0 bases from J, leaving 12 bases between. CDR3 length equals 15 residues. The CDR3: CASSPGPNSYNEQFF. Here the CDR3 DNA reads TGTGCCAGCAGCCCCGGGCCCAACTCCTACAATGAGCAGTTCTTC.

This clonotype has more than one count but fewer than ten. The genes are TRBV28 and TRBJ2-3; 8 bases match TRBD2. The trim removed 3 bases at V and 8 bases at J, leaving 10 bases unmatched. Germline V gene sequence: CDR1 MDHEN, CDR2 SYDVKM. The CDR3 spans 15 residues. The CDR3 DNA follows: TGTGCCAGCAGTTTCCTAGCGGGCTCCGGAGGTACGCAGTATTTT. Its translation is CASSFLAGSGGTQYF.

Only a few counts were recorded for this clonotype. This rearrangement joins TRBV5-1 to TRBJ1-2; maybe TRBD1 (6 bases). V was clipped by 6 bases and J by 3 bases, with 9 bases between them. The CDR3 has 12 residues. Germline lookup yields CDR1 SGHRS and CDR2 YFSETQ. The CDR3 spells CASMDSHYGYTF. The CDR3 DNA reads TGCGCCAGCATGGACAGCCACTATGGCTACACCTTC.